This TCR beta chain is from a study of blood T cell repertoires in COVID-19. Germline V gives CDR1 SGHNT, CDR2 YYREEE (reference sequence). Trimming left V 1 base short and J 4 bases short, with 6 bases between. CDR3 size: 12 residues. The method was immunoSEQ multiplex PCR; TCRdb's version includes in-frame clones alone and lacks a portion of them. The sample holds fewer than 95,000 clones; around 80% are singletons and the top ten take approximately 14%. The chain uses TRBV5-4 and TRBJ2-7; D ambiguous. The specimen sequenced was peripheral blood. The TCR comes from a human donor in a cohort sampled during active COVID-19. CDR3 residues: CASSLNSYEQYF. The CDR3, as DNA: TGTGCCAGCAGCTTGAATTCTTACGAGCAGTACTTC.